The entry that follows covers one TCR beta chain sequence. This record belongs to a study of control samples from healthy donors and cancer patients. The J segment lost 1 base and the V segment lost 3 bases, leaving 1 base of the junction unmatched. Per the germline V gene, CDR1 is SGHVS and CDR2 is FNYEAQ. The CDR3 is made up of 14 amino acids. TCRdb's table, derived via immunoSEQ multiplex PCR, lists solely in-frame clones and lacks some. This table holds approximately 110,000 clones, roughly nine tenths found once. The specimen was blood. The receptor was isolated from a woman aged 18-35 years in good health. The V and J genes are TRBV7-6 and TRBJ1-1; TRBD1 matches at 8 bases. CDR3 in DNA: TGTGCCAGCAGCTTGCAGGGGGCGAACACTGAAGCTTTCTTT. Translated: CASSLQGANTEAFF.